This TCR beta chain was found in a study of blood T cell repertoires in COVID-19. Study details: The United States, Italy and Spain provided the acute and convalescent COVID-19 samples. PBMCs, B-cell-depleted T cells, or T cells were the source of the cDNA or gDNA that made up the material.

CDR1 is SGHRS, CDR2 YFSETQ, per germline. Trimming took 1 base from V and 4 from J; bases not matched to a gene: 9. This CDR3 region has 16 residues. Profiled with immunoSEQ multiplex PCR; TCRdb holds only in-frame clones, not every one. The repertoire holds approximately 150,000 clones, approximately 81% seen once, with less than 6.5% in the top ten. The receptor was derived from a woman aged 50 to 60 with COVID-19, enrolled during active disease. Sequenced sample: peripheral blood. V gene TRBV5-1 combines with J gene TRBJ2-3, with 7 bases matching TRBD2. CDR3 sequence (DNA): TGCGCCAGCAGCTTGTCAACCGGGGGGACCTCAGATACGCAGTATTTT. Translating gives CASSLSTGGTSDTQYF.